These 6 T cell receptor beta chains share one sample of origin, sequenced in a study of cytomegalovirus exposure and HLA in healthy donors. The PCR made use of 60 Vbeta and 13 Jbeta primers. Assay used: immunoSEQ multiplex PCR; TCRdb lists only in-frame clones, some missing. The sample has about 190,000 clones, around 78% seen once. Sequencing input: PBMCs. The receptors here all came from a woman aged 25 to 45 in good health and CMV-seropositive.

The V call is TRBV6-5, the J call TRBJ1-2, with 8 bases aligning to TRBD1. CDR1 and CDR2 (germline): MNHEY, SVGAGI. The CDR3 spans 13 residues. The V segment lost 0 bases and the J segment 6 bases; nucleotides outside the gene matches: 0. The CDR3 sequence is CASSYSDRDGYTF. The DNA for the CDR3 is TGTGCCAGCAGTTACTCGGACAGGGATGGCTACACCTTC.

The chain combines TRBV27 with TRBJ2-1; TRBD2 aligns across 14 bases. The trim removed 7 bases at V and 6 bases at J, leaving 14 bases unmatched. The CDR3 consists of 18 residues. Germline assignment: CDR1 MNHEY and CDR2 SMNVEV (reference sequence). CDR3 sequence: CASTRGTGLAGGSNEQFF. The CDR3 nucleotides are TGTGCCAGCACCCGTGGTACCGGACTAGCGGGAGGAAGCAATGAGCAGTTCTTC.

This chain joins TRBV2 and TRBJ2-2; no firm D call. The CDR3 extends over 13 amino acids. Germline assignment: CDR1 SNHLY and CDR2 FYNNEI. Trimming removed 8 bases at V and 4 bases at J, with 11 bases between. This chain's CDR3 is CASRLYTTGELFF. DNA of the CDR3: TGTGCCAGCCGCCTTTACACCACCGGGGAGCTGTTTTTT.

This clone was seen a handful of times. A junction boundary mismatches the germline segment, possibly from a read error. The V and J genes are TRBV6-1 and TRBJ1-1, with D possibly matching TRBD1 (6 bases). The germline gives CDR1 MNHNS, CDR2 SASEGT. CDR3 length: 11 amino acids. The DNA of the CDR3 is TGTGCCAGCAGTGACCCCGGGACATCCCATTTT. This sequence encodes CASSDPGTSHF.

A single count supports this clone. This chain connects TRBV6-5 to TRBJ1-3; a possible D gene is TRBD1 (5 bases). The length of the CDR3 is 15 residues. Trimming took 5 bases from V and 0 from J, leaving 11 bases between them. Looked up from germline, CDR1 is MNHEY and CDR2 is SVGAGI. Written as DNA, the CDR3 is TGTGCCAGCAGTCAAACAGGTCGCTCTGGAAACACCATATATTTT. Its translation: CASSQTGRSGNTIYF.

The chain carries TRBV2 and TRBJ2-1; possible D gene TRBD2, 6 bases. The germline V gene has CDR1 SNHLY and CDR2 FYNNEI. Trimming stripped 4 bases from V and 3 bases from J, with 13 bases between. The CDR3 contains 15 residues. The CDR3 nucleotides read TGTGCCAGCAGTGTTGATCAGGGACTCTACAATGAGCAGTTCTTC. Translated: CASSVDQGLYNEQFF.